Described below is a single TCR beta chain sequence and its context. The antigen is undetermined. Losses at the gene ends were 1 base for V and 4 bases for J; bases not matched to a gene: 1. This CDR3 has 15 residues. The germline V gene has CDR1 MNHEY and CDR2 SMNVEV (reference sequence). Time point in this sample: week 5, during vaccination. Doses consisted of 300 ug of mutant IDH1 20-mer peptide each, paired with topical imiquimod. The protocol was immunoSEQ multiplex PCR, while the TCRdb copy is restricted to in-frame clones and leaves out a portion. Of over 45,000 clones in the sample, 80% to 90% were seen once. These data belong to a study of a mutant IDH1 vaccine in newly diagnosed glioma.

Sequencing was performed on PBMCs, taken from a glioma patient whose treatment included an IDH1 peptide vaccine. The V gene is TRBV27, the J gene TRBJ2-3, with 11 bases fitting TRBD1. The origin of this receptor is a woman between 50 and 59 years old with glioma. The CDR3 region is CASSLWGQGADTQYF. The CDR3 DNA reads as TGTGCCAGCAGTTTATGGGGACAGGGGGCAGATACGCAGTATTTT.